Shown below are 27 T cell receptor beta chains from a single sample sequenced in a study of OX40 agonist ivuxolimab in advanced cancers. Here immunoSEQ multiplex PCR was the method, and the copy in TCRdb shows in-frame clones only, minus some. The table records about 35,000 clones, roughly three quarters of them present only once. Specimen: CD4+ or CD8+ T cells sorted from blood, collected in a trial of the OX40 agonist ivuxolimab. The receptor source for this set is an adult with an advanced solid tumor such as melanoma, head and neck, liver or kidney cancer.

The rearrangement links TRBV28 to TRBJ2-5; 8 positions match TRBD2. The J call is doubtful: the DNA matches TRBJ2-7 better. This CDR3 region has 14 residues. Germline loops: CDR1 MDHEN, CDR2 SYDVKM. CDR3 bases: TGTGCCAGCAGTTTCCCGGGAGGGACCTACGAGCAGTACTTC. Protein sequence: CASSFPGGTYEQYF.

V and J are TRBV19 and TRBJ2-2; 8 bases align to TRBD2. Germline CDR1 LNHDA, CDR2 SQIVND (reference sequence). There are 15 residues in the CDR3. The V and J ends lost 1 base and 4 bases, in that order; junction bases with no gene match: 2. CDR3 in DNA: TGTGCCAGTAGTATAGCGGGAGGGATCACCGGGGAGCTGTTTTTT. Its translation: CASSIAGGITGELFF. The whole variable domain, remainder taken from reference TRBV19 and TRBJ2-2, is DGGITQSPKYLFRKEGQNVTLSCEQNLNHDAMYWYRQDPGQGLRLIYYSQIVNDFQKGDIAEGYSVSREKKESFPLTVTSAQKNPTAFYLCASSIAGGITGELFFGEGSRLTVL.

This chain connects TRBV7-9 to TRBJ2-3; 8 bases map to TRBD1. The CDR3 contains 16 residues. Germline V lookup: CDR1 SEHNR, CDR2 FQNEAQ (reference sequence). Unmatched junction bases numbered 15, after V lost 1 base and J lost 12 bases. The CDR3 DNA follows: TGTGCCAGCAGCTTAGGGCTCAAGACAGGGGAGTACTTACAGTATTTT. As protein: CASSLGLKTGEYLQYF.

The rearrangement uses TRBV2 and TRBJ2-7, with 8 bases aligning to TRBD2. The V gene end was trimmed by 6 bases and the J gene end by 11 bases; junction bases not matched to a gene: 9. CDR3 size: 12 residues. Germline V gene data show CDR1 as SNHLY and CDR2 as FYNNEI. The CDR3 sequence is CASSSSGGEEYF. As DNA, the CDR3 is TGTGCCAGCAGCAGCTCGGGGGGGGAGGAGTACTTC. Drawing the rest from reference TRBV2 and TRBJ2-7, the complete variable domain is EPEVTQTPSHQVTQMGQEVILRCVPISNHLYFYWYRQILGQKVEFLVSFYNNEISEKSEIFDDQFSVERPDGSNFTLKIRSTKLEDSAMYFCASSSSGGEEYFGPGTRLTVT.

V usage is TRBV11-2 and J usage is TRBJ2-7, with 7 bases identical to TRBD1. The CDR3 loop spans 15 amino acids. V shed 3 bases and J 2 bases; nucleotides not matched to a gene: 7. Germline V gives CDR1 SGHAT, CDR2 FQNNGV. CDR3 residues: CASSFGQALTYEQYF. As DNA, the CDR3 is TGTGCCAGCAGCTTTGGACAGGCCTTAACCTACGAGCAGTACTTC.

This clone was observed a few times. The V gene is TRBV5-1, the J gene TRBJ2-3; D remains ambiguous. This CDR3 is built from 12 residues. V dropped 0 bases and J dropped 7 bases, with 6 bases sitting between them. Germline-derived CDR1 and CDR2 are SGHRS and YFSETQ. The CDR3 reads CASSLAENTQYF. CDR3 sequence (DNA): TGCGCCAGCAGCTTGGCTGAGAATACGCAGTATTTT.

The rearrangement uses TRBV7-2 and TRBJ2-5; 8 positions agree with TRBD2. CDR3 length equals 14 residues. V shed 3 bases and J 7 bases; nucleotides not matched to a gene: 7. Germline-derived CDR1 and CDR2 are SGHTA and FQGNSA. CDR3 nucleotides: TGTGCCAGCAGCTTGGGGACTAGGGGGGGGACCCAGTACTTC. This gives the protein CASSLGTRGGTQYF.

In its sample, this clone was seen a few times. The V and J genes are TRBV9 and TRBJ2-2; D call uncertain. V was pared by 4 bases and J by 9 bases, with 7 bases between. Germline CDR1 is SGDLS and CDR2 is YYNGEE. This CDR3 region has 11 residues. For the CDR3, the DNA is TGTGCCAGCAGCCCAGGCCGGGAGCTGTTTTTT. Translated, it gives CASSPGRELFF.

The chain carries TRBV6-6 and TRBJ2-1; 8 bases line up with TRBD2. The CDR3 spans 16 residues. Per germline, CDR1 MNHNY and CDR2 SVGAGI (reference sequence). J lost 5 bases, V lost 3 bases, and 9 bases had no gene match. CDR3 sequence reads: CASSYRGLAKNNEQFF. DNA of the CDR3: TGTGCCAGCAGTTATCGCGGACTAGCTAAAAACAATGAGCAGTTCTTC.

The chain recombines TRBV4-2 with TRBJ2-5; 9 nucleotides agree with TRBD2. The germline CDR1 and CDR2 sequences are LGHNA and YNFKEQ. This CDR3 is built from 17 residues. The V and J ends lost 1 base and 4 bases, in that order; junction bases with no gene match: 10. The CDR3 bases are TGTGCCAGCAGCCAAGGGGTAGTAGCGGGAGAAGGAGAGACCCAGTACTTC. It encodes CASSQGVVAGEGETQYF.

This rearrangement joins TRBV14 to TRBJ1-1; D unresolved. Germline CDR1 is SGHDN and CDR2 is FVKESK. The germline V and J ends were trimmed by 0 bases and 0 bases, with 2 bases remaining between them. The CDR3 spans 13 residues. The chain's CDR3 is CASSQDMNTEAFF. Here the CDR3 DNA reads TGTGCCAGCAGCCAAGATATGAACACTGAAGCTTTCTTT.

The rearrangement uses TRBV5-6 and TRBJ2-7, with 7 bases aligning to TRBD1. The germline gives CDR1 SGHDT, CDR2 YYEEEE. The CDR3 is 12 residues long. After removal of 7 bases from V and 6 bases from J, the junction contained 7 bases not matched to a gene. The CDR3 region has the DNA TGTGCCAGCTCAAGACAGGGCCTCGAGCAGTACTTC. Amino acid sequence: CASSRQGLEQYF.

The chain couples TRBV7-3 to TRBJ2-1; 7 bases match TRBD1. The junction had 9 bases not matched to a gene; V was cut back by 5 bases and J by 5 bases. The CDR3 consists of 15 residues. CDR1 SGHTA and CDR2 FQGTGA come from the germline V gene. The DNA of the CDR3 is TGTGCCAGCAGCACCAACAGGGGTGTAAACAATGAGCAGTTCTTC. It codes for CASSTNRGVNNEQFF.

This chain joins TRBV10-3 and TRBJ1-1, with a possible D match to TRBD1 (6 bases). Trimming stripped 11 bases from V and 7 bases from J, with 17 bases between. This CDR3 region has 12 residues. The germline CDR1 and CDR2 sequences are ENHRY and SYGVKD. The CDR3: CAHGAGENEAFF. CDR3 DNA sequence: TGTGCCCATGGCGCAGGGGAAAATGAAGCTTTCTTT.

The genes are TRBV10-1 and TRBJ2-1, with 9 bases aligning to TRBD2. Germline trimming cut 3 bases from V and 4 bases from J; bases unmatched to any gene: 7. The germline gives CDR1 WNHNN, CDR2 SYGVQD (reference sequence). CDR3 length: 16 residues. CDR3 in DNA: TGCGCCAGCAGTGAAGCTAGCGGGACCTTATACAATGAGCAGTTCTTC. It codes for CASSEASGTLYNEQFF.

The chain combines TRBV7-8 with TRBJ2-3; unclear D gene. This CDR3 region has 11 residues. Germline V gives CDR1 SGHVS, CDR2 FQNEAQ. The ends were cut back, 10 bases at V and 2 bases at J, with 7 bases in the middle. The CDR3 DNA is TGTGCCATTGGGCCCACAGATACGCAGTATTTT. This encodes CAIGPTDTQYF.

The table lists this clone with a few counts. This chain connects TRBV6-1 to TRBJ1-2, with 7 bases aligning to TRBD1. In germline, CDR1 is MNHNS, CDR2 SASEGT. Unmatched junction bases numbered 10, after V lost 3 bases and J lost 12 bases. This CDR3 has 13 amino acids. CDR3 nucleotides: TGTGCCAGCAGTGAGACAGGGTTAGTTATCGACACCTTC. This sequence encodes CASSETGLVIDTF.

This clone was seen once. This sequence joins TRBV30 and TRBJ2-7; TRBD1 matches at 9 bases. CDR3 length: 14 residues. J lost 0 bases, V lost 3 bases, and 3 bases had no gene match. Germline V gene data show CDR1 as GTSNPN and CDR2 as SVGIG (reference sequence). The CDR3 loop is CAWRPGQGSYEQYF. In DNA form, the CDR3 reads TGTGCCTGGAGGCCGGGACAGGGCTCCTACGAGCAGTACTTC.

V is TRBV19 and J is TRBJ2-7; D unresolved. The ends were cut back, 0 bases at V and 3 bases at J, with 12 bases in the middle. The CDR3 length is 15 residues. CDR1 and CDR2 (germline): LNHDA, SQIVND (reference sequence). CDR3 sequence reads: CASSIEARVGYEQYF. Written as DNA, the CDR3 is TGTGCCAGTAGTATAGAGGCCCGGGTTGGCTACGAGCAGTACTTC.

CDR3 in DNA: TGTGCCAGCAGTTTAGCGGGAGTGAGGACCGGGGAGCTGTTTTTT. This codes for CASSLAGVRTGELFF. The chain uses TRBV28 and TRBJ2-2, with 7 bases matching TRBD2. The CDR3 is made up of 15 amino acids. V dropped 2 bases and J dropped 5; count of bases not matched to a gene: 5. CDR1 and CDR2 (germline): MDHEN, SYDVKM.

The chain uses TRBV10-2 and TRBJ2-3; TRBD2 matches 13 bases. V was clipped by 8 bases and J by 0 bases; unmatched bases: 14. This CDR3 is 19 amino acids long. Per the germline V gene, CDR1 is WSHSY and CDR2 is SAAADI. CDR3 nucleotides: TGCGCCAGCGCGTGGGGACTAGCGGGGCAGCAACCTAGCACAGATACGCAGTATTTT. It yields the protein CASAWGLAGQQPSTDTQYF.

The genes are TRBV6-1 and TRBJ2-3; no clear D. The CDR3 consists of 14 residues. Trimming left V 7 bases short and J 0 bases short, with 11 bases between. Germline-derived CDR1 and CDR2 are MNHNS and SASEGT. CDR3 amino acids: CASMGWVSTDTQYF. The CDR3 DNA sequence: TGTGCCAGCATGGGGTGGGTGAGCACAGATACGCAGTATTTT.

The chain uses TRBV5-1 and TRBJ2-5, with D unresolved. CDR3 size: 12 residues. Trimming left V 4 bases short and J 0 bases short, with 4 bases between. Germline V gives CDR1 SGHRS, CDR2 YFSETQ. The CDR3 bases are TGCGCCAGCAGCAAGAACCAAGAGACCCAGTACTTC. Protein sequence: CASSKNQETQYF.

This clone was counted only a few times. V usage is TRBV6-1 and J usage is TRBJ2-7, with D uncertain. Trimming left V 3 bases short and J 2 bases short, with 8 bases between. Germline CDR1 and CDR2: MNHNS and SASEGT. CDR3 length: 13 amino acids. This chain's CDR3 is CASSDPGAYEQYF. DNA of the CDR3: TGTGCCAGCAGTGACCCTGGGGCCTACGAGCAGTACTTC.

This clone has just a few counts. This chain links TRBV14 with TRBJ2-7, with D possibly matching TRBD2 (6 bases). Germline CDR1 is SGHDN and CDR2 is FVKESK. This CDR3 has 15 amino acids. Between the trimmed V and J ends, which lost 0 bases and 6 bases, there was a span of 15 bases. The chain's CDR3 is CASSQEGTLKSEQYF. CDR3 DNA: TGTGCCAGCAGCCAAGAGGGGACTCTGAAATCCGAGCAGTACTTC.

The chain employs TRBV30 and TRBJ2-7; 10 bases line up with TRBD1. This CDR3 spans 13 amino acids. Germline lookup yields CDR1 GTSNPN and CDR2 SVGIG (reference sequence). Trimming cost V 7 bases and J 3 bases; bases outside gene matches: 6. The chain's CDR3 is CAFGTGALYEQYF. The CDR3, as DNA: TGTGCCTTCGGGACAGGGGCCCTCTACGAGCAGTACTTC.

This chain links TRBV14 with TRBJ2-3; the match to TRBD1 covers 7 bases. The germline gives CDR1 SGHDN, CDR2 FVKESK. V lost 6 bases to trimming and J lost 4 bases; unmatched junction nucleotides: 10. The CDR3 has 15 residues. The CDR3 region is CASSPKTGNPDTQYF. The CDR3 DNA follows: TGTGCCAGCAGTCCAAAGACAGGGAACCCAGATACGCAGTATTTT.